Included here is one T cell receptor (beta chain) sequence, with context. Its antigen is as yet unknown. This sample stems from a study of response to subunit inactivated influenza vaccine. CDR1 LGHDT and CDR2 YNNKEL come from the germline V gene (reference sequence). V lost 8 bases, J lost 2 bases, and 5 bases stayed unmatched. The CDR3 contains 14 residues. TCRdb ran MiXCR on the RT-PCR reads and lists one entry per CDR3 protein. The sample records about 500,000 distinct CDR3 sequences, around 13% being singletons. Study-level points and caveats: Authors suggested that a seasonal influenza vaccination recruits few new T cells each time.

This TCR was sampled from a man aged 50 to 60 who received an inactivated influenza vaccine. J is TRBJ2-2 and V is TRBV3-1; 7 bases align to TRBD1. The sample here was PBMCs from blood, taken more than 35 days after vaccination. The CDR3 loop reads CASSHRGNTGELFF. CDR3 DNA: TGTGCCAGCTCTCACAGGGGTAACACCGGGGAGCTGTTTTTT.